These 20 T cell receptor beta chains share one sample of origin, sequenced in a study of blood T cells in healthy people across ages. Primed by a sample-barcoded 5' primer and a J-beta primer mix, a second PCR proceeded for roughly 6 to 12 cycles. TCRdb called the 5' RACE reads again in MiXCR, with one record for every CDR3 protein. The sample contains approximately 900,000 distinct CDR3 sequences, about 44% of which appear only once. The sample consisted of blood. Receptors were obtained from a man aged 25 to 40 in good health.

This CDR3 reads CASSPEGVLLYNEQFF. Here the CDR3 DNA reads TGTGCCAGCAGCCCCGAGGGGGTCCTATTGTACAATGAGCAGTTCTTC. V gene TRBV3-1 combines with J gene TRBJ2-1, with D possibly TRBD1 on 6 matching bases. The CDR3 extends over 16 amino acids. The germline V gene encodes CDR1 LGHDT and CDR2 YNNKEL (reference sequence). The V end lost 4 bases, the J end lost 4 bases, and 17 bases lay between the germline ends.

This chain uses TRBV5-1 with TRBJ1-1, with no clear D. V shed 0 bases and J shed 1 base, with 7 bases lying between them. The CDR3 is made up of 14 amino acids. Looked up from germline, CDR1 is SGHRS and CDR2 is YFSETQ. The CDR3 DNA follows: TGCGCCAGCAGCTTGGATGTAGCGAACACTGAAGCTTTCTTT. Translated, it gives CASSLDVANTEAFF.

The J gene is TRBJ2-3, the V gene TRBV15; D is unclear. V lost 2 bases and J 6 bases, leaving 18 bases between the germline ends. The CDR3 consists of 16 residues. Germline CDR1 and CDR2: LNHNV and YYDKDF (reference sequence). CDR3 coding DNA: TGTGCCACCAGCAGACCCATTACAATAGTCTCCGATACGCAGTATTTT. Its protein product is CATSRPITIVSDTQYF.

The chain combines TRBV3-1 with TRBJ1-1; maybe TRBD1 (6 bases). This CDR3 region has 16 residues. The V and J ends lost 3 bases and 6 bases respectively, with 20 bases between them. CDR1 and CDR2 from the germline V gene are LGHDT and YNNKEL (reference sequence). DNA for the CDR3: TGTGCCAGCAGCCAGTCAAGTACAGGGACCGCTGCTGAAGCTTTCTTT. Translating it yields CASSQSSTGTAAEAFF.

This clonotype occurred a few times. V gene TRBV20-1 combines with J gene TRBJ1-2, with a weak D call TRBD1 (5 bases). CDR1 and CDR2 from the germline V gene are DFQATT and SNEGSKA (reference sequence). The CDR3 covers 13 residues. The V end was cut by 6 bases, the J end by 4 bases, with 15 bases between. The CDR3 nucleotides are TGCAGTGCACCTGCCCAGGGCGGCTATGGCTACACCTTC. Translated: CSAPAQGGYGYTF.

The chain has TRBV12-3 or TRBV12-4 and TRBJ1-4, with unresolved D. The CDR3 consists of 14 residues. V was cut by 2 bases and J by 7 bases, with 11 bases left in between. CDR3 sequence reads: CASSLWARGEKLFF. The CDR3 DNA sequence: TGTGCCAGCAGTTTATGGGCCCGCGGTGAAAAACTGTTTTTT.

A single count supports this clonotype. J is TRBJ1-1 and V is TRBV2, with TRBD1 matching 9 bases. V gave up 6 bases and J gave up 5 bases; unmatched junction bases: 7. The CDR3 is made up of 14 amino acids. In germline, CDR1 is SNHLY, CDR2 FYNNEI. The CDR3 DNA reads TGTGCCAGCAGAGGCGACAGGGGGGGGACTGAAGCTTTCTTT. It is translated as CASRGDRGGTEAFF.

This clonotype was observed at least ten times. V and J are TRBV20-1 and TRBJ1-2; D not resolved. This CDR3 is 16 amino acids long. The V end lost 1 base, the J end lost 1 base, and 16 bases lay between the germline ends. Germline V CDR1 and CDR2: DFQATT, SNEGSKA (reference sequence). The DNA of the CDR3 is TGCAGTGCTAGAGCGGTAGATCTCCGAGATAACTATGGCTACACCTTC. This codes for CSARAVDLRDNYGYTF.

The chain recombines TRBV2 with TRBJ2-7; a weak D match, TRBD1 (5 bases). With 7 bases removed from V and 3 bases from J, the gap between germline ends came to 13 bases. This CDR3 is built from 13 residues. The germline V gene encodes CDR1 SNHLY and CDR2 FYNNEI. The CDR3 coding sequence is TGTGCCAGCATCGGGCAGGGCTACTACGAGCAGTACTTC. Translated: CASIGQGYYEQYF. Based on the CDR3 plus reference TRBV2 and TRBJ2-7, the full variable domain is EPEVTQTPSHQVTQMGQEVILRCVPISNHLYFYWYRQILGQKVEFLVSFYNNEISEKSEIFDDQFSVERPDGSNFTLKIRSTKLEDSAMYFCASIGQGYYEQYFGPGTRLTVT.

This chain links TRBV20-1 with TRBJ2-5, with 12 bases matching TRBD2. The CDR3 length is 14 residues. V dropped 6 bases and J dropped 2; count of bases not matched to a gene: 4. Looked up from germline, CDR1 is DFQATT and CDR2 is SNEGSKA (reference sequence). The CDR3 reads CSAGGTSGQETQYF. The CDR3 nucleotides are TGCAGTGCCGGCGGGACTAGCGGGCAAGAGACCCAGTACTTC.

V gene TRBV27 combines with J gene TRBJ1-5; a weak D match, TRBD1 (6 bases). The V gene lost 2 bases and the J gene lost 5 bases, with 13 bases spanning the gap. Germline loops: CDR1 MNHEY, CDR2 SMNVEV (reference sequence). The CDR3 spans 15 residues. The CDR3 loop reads CASSLGQGRDQPQHF. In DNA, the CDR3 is TGTGCCAGCAGTTTAGGTCAGGGGAGGGATCAGCCCCAGCATTTT.

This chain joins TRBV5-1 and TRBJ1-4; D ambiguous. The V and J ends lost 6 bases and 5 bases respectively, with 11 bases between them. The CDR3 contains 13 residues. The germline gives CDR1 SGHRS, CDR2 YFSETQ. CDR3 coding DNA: TGCGCCAGCACGATAGGCGCGAATGAAAAACTGTTTTTT. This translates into CASTIGANEKLFF.

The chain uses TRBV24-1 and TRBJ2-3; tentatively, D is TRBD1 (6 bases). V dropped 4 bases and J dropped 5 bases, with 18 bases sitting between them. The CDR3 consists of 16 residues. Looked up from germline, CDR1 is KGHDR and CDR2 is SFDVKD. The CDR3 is CATSDPQGRWGDTQYF. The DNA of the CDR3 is TGTGCCACCAGTGACCCACAGGGTCGGTGGGGAGATACGCAGTATTTT.

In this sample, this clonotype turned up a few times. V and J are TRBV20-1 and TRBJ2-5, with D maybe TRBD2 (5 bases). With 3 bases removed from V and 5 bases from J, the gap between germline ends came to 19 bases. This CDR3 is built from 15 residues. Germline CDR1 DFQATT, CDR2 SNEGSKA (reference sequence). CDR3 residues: CSASPGRPGSETQYF. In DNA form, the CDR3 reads TGCAGTGCTAGTCCCGGGCGACCGGGGTCTGAGACCCAGTACTTC.

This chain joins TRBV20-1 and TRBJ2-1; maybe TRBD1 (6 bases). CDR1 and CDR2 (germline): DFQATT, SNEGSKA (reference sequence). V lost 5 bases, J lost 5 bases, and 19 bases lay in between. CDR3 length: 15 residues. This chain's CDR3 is CSASGTNPSDNEQFF. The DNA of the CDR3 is TGCAGTGCTTCCGGGACAAATCCTTCGGACAATGAGCAGTTCTTC.

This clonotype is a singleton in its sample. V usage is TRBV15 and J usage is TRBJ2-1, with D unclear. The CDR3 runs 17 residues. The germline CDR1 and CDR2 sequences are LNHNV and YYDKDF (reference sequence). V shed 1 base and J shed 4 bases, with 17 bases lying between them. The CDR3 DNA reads TGTGCCACCAGCAGAGCTTCCGCGCACAACAAATACAATGAGCAGTTCTTC. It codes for CATSRASAHNKYNEQFF.

The CDR3, as DNA: TGTGCCATCAGTGGGGACTATAGCACAGATACGCAGTATTTT. Residues: CAISGDYSTDTQYF. V is TRBV10-3 and J is TRBJ2-3; TRBD2 agrees at 7 bases. Germline lookup yields CDR1 ENHRY and CDR2 SYGVKD. V shed 4 bases, J shed 0 bases, and the junction held 1 base outside the gene matches. This CDR3 region has 14 residues.

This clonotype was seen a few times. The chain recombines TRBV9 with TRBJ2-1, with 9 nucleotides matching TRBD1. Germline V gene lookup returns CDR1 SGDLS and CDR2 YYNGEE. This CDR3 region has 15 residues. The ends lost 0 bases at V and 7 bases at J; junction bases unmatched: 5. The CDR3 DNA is TGTGCCAGCAGCGTAGGACAGGGGGGAAGGAATGAGCAGTTCTTC. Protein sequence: CASSVGQGGRNEQFF.

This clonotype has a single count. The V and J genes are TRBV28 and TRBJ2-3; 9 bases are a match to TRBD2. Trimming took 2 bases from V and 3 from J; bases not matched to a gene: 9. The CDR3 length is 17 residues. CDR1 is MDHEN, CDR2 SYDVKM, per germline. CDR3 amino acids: CASSLRAVAGVTDTQYF. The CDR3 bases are TGTGCCAGCAGTTTAAGGGCCGTAGCGGGGGTGACAGATACGCAGTATTTT.

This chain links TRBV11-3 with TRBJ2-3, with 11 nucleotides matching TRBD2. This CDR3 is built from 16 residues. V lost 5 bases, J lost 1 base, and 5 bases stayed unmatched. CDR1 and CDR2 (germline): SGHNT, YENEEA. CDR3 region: CASSVRLAGRTDTQYF. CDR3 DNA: TGTGCCAGCAGCGTAAGACTAGCGGGACGCACAGATACGCAGTATTTT.